These 28 T cell receptor beta chains share one sample of origin, sequenced in a study of OX40 agonist ivuxolimab in advanced cancers. Clones were read by immunoSEQ multiplex PCR, and TCRdb kept only the in-frame ones, dropping some. The sample lists 25,000 to 30,000 clones, more than 85% occurring once. The source was CD4+ or CD8+ T cells sorted from blood, collected in a trial of the OX40 agonist ivuxolimab. The source of these receptors is an adult with an advanced solid tumor such as melanoma, head and neck, liver or kidney cancer.

This chain links TRBV7-9 with TRBJ2-3; no firm D call. This CDR3 is 16 amino acids long. CDR1 SEHNR and CDR2 FQNEAQ come from the germline V gene (reference sequence). V was shortened by 4 bases and J by 5 bases, with 19 bases between the two germline ends. As DNA, the CDR3 is TGTGCCAGCAGCTCGACTCGGACGTACTCGTTAGATACGCAGTATTTT. It specifies CASSSTRTYSLDTQYF.

The chain carries TRBV27 and TRBJ2-3; D unclear. CDR1 MNHEY and CDR2 SMNVEV come from the germline V gene (reference sequence). Deletions cut 5 bases from V and 2 bases from J, with 17 bases between. The CDR3 is 16 amino acids. CDR3 DNA: TGTGCCAGCAGTGGCCGGTGGGCAGAACTCACAGATACGCAGTATTTT. Amino acid sequence: CASSGRWAELTDTQYF.

The J gene is TRBJ1-4, the V gene TRBV2; no firm D call. The germline V gene encodes CDR1 SNHLY and CDR2 FYNNEI. Trimming stripped 7 bases from V and 0 bases from J, with 9 bases between. The CDR3 is 14 amino acids. CDR3: CASIHTATNEKLFF. CDR3 nucleotide sequence: TGTGCCAGCATCCACACTGCAACTAATGAAAAACTGTTTTTT.

The chain recombines TRBV6-6 with TRBJ2-7; maybe TRBD1 (5 bases). Germline V CDR1 and CDR2: MNHNY, SVGAGI (reference sequence). V was trimmed by 0 bases and J by 2 bases, leaving 5 bases between them. The CDR3 covers 13 residues. The CDR3 sequence is CASSYSTAYEQYF. The CDR3 DNA sequence: TGTGCCAGCAGTTACTCGACAGCCTACGAGCAGTACTTC.

The sample holds a few counts of this clone. The rearrangement uses TRBV4-1 and TRBJ1-6, with unresolved D. The CDR3 consists of 16 residues. The V and J ends lost 2 bases and 7 bases respectively, with 15 bases between them. The germline CDR1 and CDR2 sequences are MGHRA and YSYEKL. This CDR3 is CASSQTPGGFNSPLHF. CDR3 sequence (DNA): TGCGCCAGCAGCCAAACCCCGGGAGGATTCAATTCACCCCTCCACTTT.

The chain links TRBV5-1 to TRBJ2-2; maybe TRBD1 (5 bases). CDR1 is SGHRS and CDR2 is YFSETQ in the germline V gene. V was clipped by 3 bases and J by 5 bases, with 14 bases between them. The CDR3 sequence is 15 residues long. CDR3 region: CASSSPQGGTGELFF. CDR3 sequence (DNA): TGCGCCAGCAGCTCCCCCCAGGGTGGGACCGGGGAGCTGTTTTTT.

The V gene is TRBV4-1, the J gene TRBJ2-3, with D perhaps matching TRBD1 or TRBD2 (5 bases each). This CDR3 region has 17 residues. Deletions cut 1 base from V and 5 bases from J, with 19 bases between. The germline CDR1 and CDR2 sequences are MGHRA and YSYEKL. In nucleotides, the CDR3 is TGCGCCAGCAGCCAAGTCGCTAGCCCATCCCAGGGAGATACGCAGTATTTT. It is translated as CASSQVASPSQGDTQYF.

The chain joins TRBV7-8 to TRBJ2-1; 10 nucleotides agree with TRBD2. V shed 3 bases and J 1 base; nucleotides not matched to a gene: 6. CDR3 length: 17 amino acids. Germline assignment: CDR1 SGHVS and CDR2 FQNEAQ. In nucleotides, the CDR3 is TGTGCCAGCAGCTTCCTTTTAGCGGGGGGTTCCTACAATGAGCAGTTCTTC. Its translation is CASSFLLAGGSYNEQFF.

The V call is TRBV27, the J call TRBJ2-3; possible D gene TRBD2, 5 bases. Germline values: CDR1 MNHEY, CDR2 SMNVEV (reference sequence). CDR3 length: 12 residues. Trimming took 3 bases from V and 6 from J, leaving 7 bases between them. This chain's CDR3 is CASSLDSDTQYF. The CDR3 nucleotides are TGTGCCAGCAGTTTGGACTCCGATACGCAGTATTTT.

The V call is TRBV11-2, the J call TRBJ1-1; D gene unclear. V was shortened by 1 base and J by 1 base, with 7 bases between the two germline ends. Germline loops: CDR1 SGHAT, CDR2 FQNNGV. This CDR3 contains 14 residues. The CDR3 region has the DNA TGTGCCAGCAGCTTAGCGGGCTCGAACACTGAAGCTTTCTTT. This gives the protein CASSLAGSNTEAFF. Full variable domain (rest looked up from reference TRBV11-2 and TRBJ1-1): EAGVAQSPRYKIIEKRQSVAFWCNPISGHATLYWYQQILGQGPKLLIQFQNNGVVDDSQLPKDRFSAERLKGVDSTLKIQPAKLEDSAVYLCASSLAGSNTEAFFGQGTRLTVV.

This chain joins TRBV28 and TRBJ2-1; D not certain. Trimming took 4 bases from V and 4 from J, leaving 2 bases between them. The CDR3 runs 11 residues. Germline CDR1 MDHEN, CDR2 SYDVKM. The CDR3 DNA sequence: TGTGCCAGCAGTTCGTACAATGAGCAGTTCTTC. Amino acid sequence: CASSSYNEQFF.

The chain combines TRBV5-6 with TRBJ2-7; D possibly corresponds to TRBD2 (7 bases). Germline values: CDR1 SGHDT, CDR2 YYEEEE. The CDR3 consists of 16 residues. V shed 1 base and J shed 2 bases, with 16 bases lying between them. CDR3 nucleotides: TGTGCCAGCAGCTTGAGGGGGGGCGGGATCCCCTACGAGCAGTACTTC. Protein: CASSLRGGGIPYEQYF.

The rearrangement links TRBV6-6 to TRBJ2-5; 8 positions agree with TRBD1. Germline assignment: CDR1 MNHNY and CDR2 SVGAGI (reference sequence). The ends lost 6 bases at V and 11 bases at J; junction bases unmatched: 14. The CDR3 sequence is 14 residues long. This CDR3 is CASRPRTGTGEQYF. The CDR3 region has the DNA TGTGCCAGCAGACCCCGGACAGGGACGGGAGAGCAGTACTTC.

This sequence joins TRBV5-1 and TRBJ1-2; D might be TRBD1 (5 bases). V was pared by 0 bases and J by 3 bases, with 12 bases between. The CDR3 spans 15 residues. CDR1 SGHRS and CDR2 YFSETQ come from the germline V gene. The CDR3 DNA follows: TGCGCCAGCAGCTTGGGGGCGCAGGGAGACTATGGCTACACCTTC. Its translation: CASSLGAQGDYGYTF.

The rearrangement uses TRBV28 and TRBJ2-3; 9 bases agree with TRBD2. This CDR3 comprises 15 residues. The trim removed 4 bases at V and 5 bases at J, leaving 7 bases unmatched. CDR1 is MDHEN and CDR2 is SYDVKM in the germline V gene. The CDR3 spells CASSSKREVEDTQYF. Written as DNA, the CDR3 is TGTGCCAGCAGTTCCAAGCGGGAGGTGGAAGATACGCAGTATTTT. Based on the CDR3 plus reference TRBV28 and TRBJ2-3, the full variable domain is DVKVTQSSRYLVKRTGEKVFLECVQDMDHENMFWYRQDPGLGLRLIYFSYDVKMKEKGDIPEGYSVSREKKERFSLILESASTNQTSMYLCASSSKREVEDTQYFGPGTRLTVL.

With regard to this clone: A read error may account for a junction end that differs from germline. The chain combines TRBV7-8 with TRBJ2-6, with D unresolved. The CDR3 is made up of 18 amino acids. Germline V gene data show CDR1 as SGHVS and CDR2 as FQNEAQ. CDR3 DNA sequence: TGTGCCAGCAGCGTCGTGAAGTTTACCCAAAAGTCGGGCCAACGTCCTGATTTC. Translation: CASSVVKFTQKSGQRPDF. Based on the CDR3 plus reference TRBV7-8 and TRBJ2-6, the full variable domain is GAGVSQSPRYKVAKRGQDVALRCDPISGHVSLFWYQQALGQGPEFLTYFQNEAQLDKSGLPSDRFFAERPEGSVSTLKIQRTQQEDSAVYLCASSVVKFTQKSGQRPDFGAGSRLTVL.

This chain joins TRBV6-6 and TRBJ2-7; perhaps TRBD1 as D (5 bases). With 6 bases removed from V and 3 bases from J, the gap between germline ends came to 12 bases. Looked up from germline, CDR1 is MNHNY and CDR2 is SVGAGI (reference sequence). The CDR3 is 13 residues long. The CDR3 is CASRIGHDYEQYF. In nucleotides, the CDR3 is TGTGCCAGCAGGATAGGACACGACTACGAGCAGTACTTC.

Relative to its sample, this clone is large. J is TRBJ2-1 and V is TRBV9; D not certain. This CDR3 contains 15 residues. V was cut by 2 bases and J by 3 bases, with 12 bases left in between. The germline gives CDR1 SGDLS, CDR2 YYNGEE. The CDR3 here is CASSVQSLYYNEQFF. CDR3 sequence (DNA): TGTGCCAGCAGCGTGCAGTCCCTTTACTACAATGAGCAGTTCTTC.

This chain connects TRBV6-1 to TRBJ2-7; 9 positions match TRBD2. CDR1 is MNHNS, CDR2 SASEGT, per germline. This CDR3 is built from 17 residues. After removal of 3 bases from V and 3 bases from J, the junction contained 12 bases not matched to a gene. The CDR3 coding sequence is TGTGCCAGCAGTGAGCGACTAGCGGCCTTAGGGGACTACGAGCAGTACTTC. Translation gives CASSERLAALGDYEQYF.

The chain joins TRBV7-9 to TRBJ2-2; D is possibly TRBD1 or TRBD2 (5 bases each). This CDR3 spans 14 amino acids. Germline values: CDR1 SEHNR, CDR2 FQNEAQ (reference sequence). V was shortened by 5 bases and J by 2 bases, with 9 bases between the two germline ends. The CDR3 here is CASSMGVNTGELFF. CDR3 DNA: TGTGCCAGCAGCATGGGGGTAAACACCGGGGAGCTGTTTTTT.

This chain uses TRBV10-2 with TRBJ1-1; 11 bases fit TRBD1. This CDR3 contains 16 residues. Trimming cost V 2 bases and J 0 bases; bases outside gene matches: 2. Per germline, CDR1 WSHSY and CDR2 SAAADI. The CDR3 nucleotides are TGCGCCAGCAGTGAGAGGGACAGGGGGGTGAACACTGAAGCTTTCTTT. Encoded protein: CASSERDRGVNTEAFF.

In regard to this clone: The same CDR3 can be traced to other DNA sequences in this sample. V gene TRBV7-2 combines with J gene TRBJ2-3, with 11 bases aligning to TRBD2. This CDR3 region has 15 residues. The V gene end was trimmed by 5 bases and the J gene end by 5 bases; junction bases not matched to a gene: 6. The germline V gene has CDR1 SGHTA and CDR2 FQGNSA. CDR3 DNA sequence: TGTGCCAGCAGCGTTAGCGGGGGGGCCGGAGATACGCAGTATTTT. Encoded protein: CASSVSGGAGDTQYF.

The chain recombines TRBV6-7 with TRBJ1-1; D remains unclear. TRBV6-7 is flagged as an ORF with uncertain function. Trimming pared 1 base from V and 1 base from J, leaving 4 bases between. This CDR3 contains 13 residues. CDR3: CASSYFSNTEAFF. CDR3 coding DNA: TGTGCCAGCAGTTACTTCTCGAACACTGAAGCTTTCTTT.

The V and J genes are TRBV27 and TRBJ2-3; TRBD1 matches at 8 bases. The CDR3 sequence is 15 residues long. V lost 5 bases and J lost 4; bases outside the gene matches: 8. Per germline, CDR1 MNHEY and CDR2 SMNVEV (reference sequence). The CDR3 is CASSAPGGAADTQYF. The CDR3 DNA follows: TGTGCCAGCAGTGCCCCAGGGGGCGCAGCAGATACGCAGTATTTT.

The chain links TRBV29-1 to TRBJ2-5; 15 bases are a match to TRBD2. V gave up 6 bases and J gave up 5 bases; unmatched junction bases: 7. The CDR3 runs to 15 residues. Germline V gene sequence: CDR1 SQVTM, CDR2 ANQGSEA. The CDR3 sequence is CSVPGLAGGRETQYF. The CDR3 DNA reads TGCAGCGTACCGGGACTAGCGGGGGGTAGGGAGACCCAGTACTTC.

Concerning this clone itself: This sample also contains other DNA sequences that code for the same CDR3. The J gene is TRBJ1-2, the V gene TRBV6-1, with D maybe TRBD1 (6 bases). CDR1 and CDR2 (germline): MNHNS, SASEGT. V dropped 6 bases and J dropped 2 bases, with 16 bases sitting between them. CDR3 size: 15 residues. The CDR3 coding sequence is TGTGCCAGCAGCGTCGGGCAGGGGATCAACTATGGCTACACCTTC. It translates to CASSVGQGINYGYTF.

The chain is built from TRBV19 and TRBJ1-1; D unresolved. The CDR3 runs 14 residues. V gave up 1 base and J gave up 1 base, with 7 bases separating them. Germline V gene data show CDR1 as LNHDA and CDR2 as SQIVND (reference sequence). The CDR3 loop is CASSIGTGNTEAFF. CDR3 DNA sequence: TGTGCCAGTAGTATAGGAACGGGGAACACTGAAGCTTTCTTT.

This clone was counted only a few times. The chain couples TRBV11-2 to TRBJ2-1; 12 bases are shared with TRBD2. J gave up 7 bases and V 5 bases, and 12 bases lay outside the gene matches. CDR1 and CDR2 (germline): SGHAT, FQNNGV. This CDR3 contains 17 residues. CDR3 DNA: TGTGCCAGCAGCCGAACCCTAGCGGGAGGGCCGGAAAATGAGCAGTTCTTC. This sequence encodes CASSRTLAGGPENEQFF.